The present T cell receptor beta chain was sequenced within a study of Ad26.COV2.S vaccination and SARS-CoV-2 variants. Specified treatment: 19 received Ad26.COV2.S at low or high dose, single or two shots; roughly five received placebo; per-sample allocation not given. Each sample was drawn 63 days after the first injection (of vaccine or placebo). Generated by immunoSEQ multiplex PCR, the TCRdb table keeps only in-frame clones and is missing some. The table records about 680,000 clones, around 92% of them present only once. The receptor comes from a person between 18 and 60 years old who received the Ad26.COV2.S COVID-19 vaccine or a placebo. Sequences were derived from peripheral blood, sampled in a trial of Ad26.COV2.S vaccine versus placebo.

This CDR3 reads CASLRDRNTEAFF. The CDR3 coding sequence is TGTGCCAGCCTCAGGGACCGGAACACTGAAGCTTTCTTT. The genes are TRBV7-9 and TRBJ1-1; weak D call: TRBD1 (5 bases). The CDR3 spans 13 residues. V gave up 8 bases and J gave up 1 base, with 11 bases separating them. CDR1 is SEHNR and CDR2 is FQNEAQ in the germline V gene (reference sequence).